Presented here are 23 T cell receptor beta chains from one specimen sequenced in a study of blood T cells in healthy people across ages. A sample-barcoded 5' primer and a J-beta primer mix were used in a second PCR of roughly 7 to 12 cycles. Each CDR3 protein is one row after TCRdb ran MiXCR on the 5' RACE reads. The table includes 1.5 million to 2 million distinct CDR3 sequences, roughly 49% detected once. The source material was blood. The receptors here all came from a woman aged 40 to 50 in good health.

The chain employs TRBV7-3 and TRBJ2-1, with 7 bases matching TRBD2. CDR1 is SGHTA and CDR2 is FQGTGA in the germline V gene. The CDR3 contains 13 residues. J gave up 5 bases and V 8 bases, and 6 bases lay outside the gene matches. CDR3 protein: CASGSSGDNEQFF. For the CDR3, the DNA is TGTGCCAGCGGCTCGAGCGGGGACAATGAGCAGTTCTTC.

Here the CDR3 reads CSARQPPTDRNYGYTF. The CDR3 DNA sequence: TGCAGTGCTAGACAACCGCCGACAGACAGGAACTATGGCTACACCTTC. This chain joins TRBV20-1 and TRBJ1-2; a possible D gene is TRBD1 (6 bases). V was clipped by 2 bases and J by 2 bases, with 18 bases between them. There are 16 residues in the CDR3. In germline, CDR1 is DFQATT, CDR2 SNEGSKA (reference sequence).

The CDR3 DNA reads TGTGCCAGCGGCGAGCGGGGGTTCGCCTACGAGCAGTACTTC. This codes for CASGERGFAYEQYF. The rearrangement joins TRBV6-5 to TRBJ2-7, with 8 bases aligning to TRBD2. The CDR3 is 14 residues long. Germline CDR1 is MNHEY and CDR2 is SVGAGI. The V gene end was trimmed by 8 bases and the J gene end by 2 bases; junction bases not matched to a gene: 8.

The chain recombines TRBV28 with TRBJ2-7, with 7 bases lining up with TRBD1. Looked up from germline, CDR1 is MDHEN and CDR2 is SYDVKM. This CDR3 has 16 residues. The junction had 10 bases not matched to a gene; V was cut back by 5 bases and J by 0 bases. CDR3 residues: CASSESDRDGSYEQYF. In nucleotides, the CDR3 is TGTGCCAGCAGTGAATCTGACAGGGACGGCTCCTACGAGCAGTACTTC.

The chain links TRBV20-1 to TRBJ2-1; the D call may be TRBD1 or TRBD2 (5 bases each). Deletions cut 6 bases from V and 6 bases from J, with 9 bases between. The germline V gene encodes CDR1 DFQATT and CDR2 SNEGSKA (reference sequence). This CDR3 spans 11 amino acids. CDR3 in DNA: TGCAGTGCAAGGGGACGCAATGAGCAGTTCTTC. It specifies CSARGRNEQFF.

This clonotype was counted between two and nine times. The J gene is TRBJ2-1, the V gene TRBV6-1; unclear D gene. V lost 5 bases and J lost 2, with 16 bases in between. The CDR3 runs to 16 residues. Germline CDR1 is MNHNS and CDR2 is SASEGT. The CDR3 DNA reads TGTGCCAGCAGTAAGCTCCTTCCTGGGGCCTACAATGAGCAGTTCTTC. It translates to CASSKLLPGAYNEQFF.

This clonotype was recorded a few times. The rearrangement joins TRBV28 to TRBJ2-4; TRBD1 matches 7 bases. The CDR3 is 19 amino acids. Trimming cost V 1 base and J 1 base; bases outside gene matches: 13. Germline-derived CDR1 and CDR2 are MDHEN and SYDVKM. CDR3 coding DNA: TGTGCCAGCAGTTTATTAGGGGGTCGACAGGGTGGGGCCAAAAACATTCAGTACTTC. It encodes CASSLLGGRQGGAKNIQYF.

This clonotype was seen only a few times. The chain recombines TRBV27 with TRBJ2-7; D perhaps matches TRBD1 (5 bases). Trimming cost V 6 bases and J 4 bases, with 13 bases left between them. Germline CDR1 reads MNHEY; CDR2 reads SMNVEV (reference sequence). The CDR3 runs 13 residues. The CDR3: CASSDSAFYEQYF. The CDR3 DNA follows: TGTGCCAGCAGCGACAGTGCCTTTTACGAGCAGTACTTC.

The chain is built from TRBV27 and TRBJ2-1, with 7 bases matching TRBD1. The CDR3 is 14 amino acids. J was trimmed by 7 bases and V by 5 bases; bases with no gene match: 8. Germline CDR1 MNHEY, CDR2 SMNVEV (reference sequence). The CDR3 DNA sequence: TGTGCCAGCAGTGTAACGACAGGGCGTAATGAGCAGTTCTTC. Its translation is CASSVTTGRNEQFF.

The CDR3 spells CASRLAGGGKTQYF. As DNA, the CDR3 is TGTGCCAGCAGGCTTGCAGGGGGCGGAAAGACCCAGTACTTC. The chain combines TRBV6-2 or TRBV6-3 with TRBJ2-5, with 8 bases identical to TRBD1. This CDR3 comprises 14 residues. Germline V gives CDR1 MNHEY, CDR2 SVGEGT. V was clipped by 6 bases and J by 6 bases; unmatched bases: 9.

This clonotype was seen a single time. The V gene is TRBV9, the J gene TRBJ1-5; the D gene is possibly TRBD1 (6 bases). This CDR3 is built from 15 residues. Looked up from germline, CDR1 is SGDLS and CDR2 is YYNGEE. Trimming stripped 0 bases from V and 5 bases from J, with 12 bases between. CDR3 nucleotide sequence: TGTGCCAGCAGCGTAGAGCCAGGGGCTGATCAGCCCCAGCATTTT. Protein: CASSVEPGADQPQHF. Variable domain in full (rest from reference TRBV9 and TRBJ1-5): DSGVTQTPKHLITATGQRVTLRCSPRSGDLSVYWYQQSLDQGLQFLIQYYNGEERAKGNILERFSAQQFPDLHSELNLSSLELGDSALYFCASSVEPGADQPQHFGDGTRLSIL.

This clonotype has more than one count but fewer than ten. The V and J genes are TRBV5-1 and TRBJ2-7; the D gene is possibly TRBD1 (6 bases). Per germline, CDR1 SGHRS and CDR2 YFSETQ. V was shortened by 0 bases and J by 7 bases, with 17 bases between the two germline ends. This CDR3 comprises 15 residues. CDR3 protein: CASSLAGDRPTEQYF. The CDR3 nucleotides read TGCGCCAGCAGCTTGGCCGGAGACAGGCCGACTGAGCAGTACTTC.

This clonotype was detected only once. This chain uses TRBV10-3 with TRBJ1-1, with 7 nucleotides matching TRBD1. The CDR3 covers 14 residues. The V gene end was trimmed by 6 bases and the J gene end by 4 bases; junction bases not matched to a gene: 8. Germline-derived CDR1 and CDR2 are ENHRY and SYGVKD. The CDR3 loop is CAIRGDSGVTEAFF. CDR3 sequence (DNA): TGTGCCATCAGAGGGGACAGCGGAGTCACTGAAGCTTTCTTT.

The chain links TRBV6-1 to TRBJ2-3; D gene unclear. Between the trimmed V and J ends, which lost 0 bases and 9 bases, there was a span of 13 bases. Germline lookup yields CDR1 MNHNS and CDR2 SASEGT. The CDR3 has 14 amino acids. For the CDR3, the DNA is TGTGCCAGCAGTGAAGCGCCACTGGGAAGGACGCAGTATTTT. It translates to CASSEAPLGRTQYF.

This clonotype was seen a handful of times. The gene calls are TRBV6-1 and TRBJ2-7; TRBD2 agrees at 8 bases. The end of the DNA aligns better with TRBJ2-5, so the J call may be wrong. The CDR3 length is 14 residues. The V gene's germline CDR1 is MNHNS and CDR2 SASEGT. Written as DNA, the CDR3 is TGTGCCAGCAGTGGGGGACTAGGGGAAGAGACCCAGTACTTC. Residues: CASSGGLGEETQYF.

This clonotype was detected a few times. V is TRBV12-3 or TRBV12-4 and J is TRBJ2-3; D is perhaps TRBD1 (6 bases). The CDR3 contains 12 residues. Trimming removed 5 bases at V and 10 bases at J, with 13 bases between. The CDR3 region has the DNA TGTGCCAGCAGTGGGGGCGGGTGGTCGCAGTATTTT. Its protein product is CASSGGGWSQYF.

A few counts support this clonotype. The J gene is TRBJ1-6, the V gene TRBV7-2; D not certain. CDR1 is SGHTA, CDR2 FQGNSA, per germline. Trimming stripped 9 bases from V and 14 bases from J, with 17 bases between. The CDR3 is made up of 12 amino acids. CDR3 nucleotides: TGTGCCAGTACCCCACTTGCGGGAACCCTCCACTTT. Translating it yields CASTPLAGTLHF.

This chain connects TRBV15 to TRBJ2-7; perhaps TRBD2 as D (6 bases). CDR1 LNHNV and CDR2 YYDKDF come from the germline V gene (reference sequence). Trimming removed 8 bases at V and 7 bases at J, with 24 bases between. The length of the CDR3 is 15 residues. The CDR3 coding sequence is TGTGCCACCTGGGACTCAGAGACTAGTTACAATGAGCAGTACTTC. Protein sequence: CATWDSETSYNEQYF.

This clonotype showed up just once. The CDR3 is CASMNPAYEQYF. CDR3 in DNA: TGTGCCAGTATGAATCCTGCTTACGAGCAGTACTTC. The chain uses TRBV19 and TRBJ2-7; no clear D gene. The length of the CDR3 is 12 residues. V was pared by 7 bases and J by 4 bases, with 11 bases between. In germline, CDR1 is LNHDA, CDR2 SQIVND (reference sequence). Variable domain in full (rest from reference TRBV19 and TRBJ2-7): DGGITQSPKYLFRKEGQNVTLSCEQNLNHDAMYWYRQDPGQGLRLIYYSQIVNDFQKGDIAEGYSVSREKKESFPLTVTSAQKNPTAFYLCASMNPAYEQYFGPGTRLTVT.

This clonotype was detected only a few times. The CDR3 loop reads CATSDLTGSGSTDTQYF. CDR3 nucleotides: TGTGCCACCAGTGACCTCACAGGGAGTGGATCCACAGATACGCAGTATTTT. The genes are TRBV24-1 and TRBJ2-3; D possibly corresponds to TRBD1 (6 bases). Trimming shortened V by 4 bases and J by 2 bases, and 18 bases separated the two germline ends. The CDR3 loop spans 17 amino acids. Per germline, CDR1 KGHDR and CDR2 SFDVKD.

The chain carries TRBV4-1 and TRBJ2-6, with D uncertain. Germline V gives CDR1 MGHRA, CDR2 YSYEKL. CDR3 size: 17 residues. Trimming pared 0 bases from V and 1 base from J, leaving 10 bases between. The CDR3 spells CASSQEFMVSGANVLTF. CDR3 in DNA: TGCGCCAGCAGCCAAGAATTTATGGTTTCTGGGGCCAACGTCCTGACTTTC.

The chain uses TRBV20-1 and TRBJ1-2, with D hard to call. The germline CDR1 and CDR2 sequences are DFQATT and SNEGSKA (reference sequence). V was trimmed by 0 bases and J by 8 bases, leaving 16 bases between them. The CDR3 is 14 amino acids. CDR3 bases: TGCAGTGCTAGAGATTCGACATCTGCTAGGGGCTACACCTTC. It codes for CSARDSTSARGYTF.

CDR3 sequence: CASSFQGGGTEAFF. The CDR3 DNA reads as TGTGCCAGCAGTTTCCAGGGGGGGGGCACTGAAGCTTTCTTT. V is TRBV7-2 and J is TRBJ1-1; 7 bases line up with TRBD1. This CDR3 has 14 amino acids. With V trimmed by 6 bases and J by 4 bases, 8 bases remained unmatched. Germline CDR1 SGHTA, CDR2 FQGNSA.